This entry lists 14 T cell receptor beta chains sequenced from one sample in a study of cytomegalovirus exposure and HLA in healthy donors (dated by TCRdb to 2016 to 2017). The library was made by the immunoSEQ multiplex PCR assay. For the multiplex PCR, a mixture combining 60 forward primers for TCR Vbeta segments and 13 reverse primers for TCR Jbeta segments was used. TCRdb obtained this table from immuneACCESS and retained in-frame rearrangements with V and J assigned. These tables miss some clones; where compared with another copy, unresolved V genes account for less than half of the shortfall, and the remainder is unexplained. The sample table lists about 150,000 clones, approximately 80% of them with a count of one. The ten most abundant clones make up 2% to 2.5% of the sample. Sequencing was performed on PBMCs. The receptors were sampled from a young man in good health and CMV-seronegative.

The chain uses TRBV6-1 and TRBJ2-6; TRBD2 is a possible D gene (6 bases). Trimming took off 7 bases at V and 0 bases at J, with 10 bases between the two ends. CDR3 length: 15 residues. Germline values: CDR1 MNHNS, CDR2 SASEGT. The CDR3 DNA reads TGTGCCAGCACCCCGGGGGACTCTGGGGCCAACGTCCTGACTTTC. This codes for CASTPGDSGANVLTF.

The V gene is TRBV27, the J gene TRBJ2-2, with 9 bases matching TRBD1. Germline V gene sequence: CDR1 MNHEY, CDR2 SMNVEV (reference sequence). J was trimmed by 5 bases and V by 2 bases; bases with no gene match: 9. The CDR3 covers 17 residues. This CDR3 reads CASSLVWDRVRTGELFF. CDR3 DNA: TGTGCCAGCAGTTTAGTCTGGGACAGGGTTCGGACCGGGGAGCTGTTTTTT.

The gene calls are TRBV7-2 and TRBJ2-3; 11 bases map to TRBD2. This CDR3 is built from 17 residues. CDR1 is SGHTA, CDR2 FQGNSA, per germline. J gave up 0 bases and V 5 bases, and 7 bases lay outside the gene matches. In nucleotides, the CDR3 is TGTGCCAGCAGCGTACTGGGACTAGCGGAAAGCACAGATACGCAGTATTTT. This encodes CASSVLGLAESTDTQYF.

The gene calls are TRBV5-1 and TRBJ2-2, with 8 bases fitting TRBD1. The trim removed 1 base at V and 1 base at J, leaving 6 bases unmatched. The CDR3 has 17 amino acids. Germline V CDR1 and CDR2: SGHRS, YFSETQ. The CDR3 region is CASSLYPGQENTGELFF. The CDR3 DNA reads TGCGCCAGCAGCTTGTACCCGGGACAGGAGAACACCGGGGAGCTGTTTTTT.

This clone was counted only a few times. V usage is TRBV2 and J usage is TRBJ2-1; 8 bases match TRBD2. This CDR3 region has 22 residues. Trimming at V came to 4 bases and at J to 0 bases, leaving 23 bases not matched to a gene. Germline CDR1 SNHLY, CDR2 FYNNEI. The CDR3, as DNA: TGTGCCAGCAGTGTACCCGACAGACACTCTCGGGAGGGAACAAGCTCCTACAATGAGCAGTTCTTC. Amino acids: CASSVPDRHSREGTSSYNEQFF.

The chain combines TRBV11-2 with TRBJ2-1, with D possibly TRBD1 on 6 matching bases. Germline CDR1 SGHAT, CDR2 FQNNGV. The V gene lost 3 bases and the J gene lost 0 bases, with 9 bases spanning the gap. The CDR3 is 15 residues long. The CDR3 here is CASSFLDSSYNEQFF. The DNA for the CDR3 is TGTGCCAGCAGCTTTTTGGACAGCTCCTACAATGAGCAGTTCTTC.

The CDR3 DNA reads TGTGCCATCAGGGCTAGCGGGAGTTCCTACAATGAGCAGTTCTTC. Its translation is CAIRASGSSYNEQFF. This rearrangement joins TRBV10-3 to TRBJ2-1; 10 bases are shared with TRBD2. There are 15 residues in the CDR3. The germline CDR1 and CDR2 sequences are ENHRY and SYGVKD. J lost 1 base, V lost 6 bases, and 3 bases had no gene match.

This sequence joins TRBV4-2 and TRBJ2-1; the match to TRBD2 covers 13 bases. V shed 2 bases, J shed 0 bases, and the junction held 10 bases outside the gene matches. The CDR3 spans 20 residues. Germline assignment: CDR1 LGHNA and CDR2 YNFKEQ. The CDR3 sequence is CASSQRKGLAGRSSYNEQFF. In nucleotides, the CDR3 is TGTGCCAGCAGCCAAAGAAAGGGACTAGCGGGACGAAGCTCCTACAATGAGCAGTTCTTC.

The chain joins TRBV29-1 to TRBJ2-1; TRBD2 matches 8 bases. The CDR3 length is 15 residues. Germline loops: CDR1 SQVTM, CDR2 ANQGSEA. V dropped 3 bases and J dropped 1; count of bases not matched to a gene: 5. The CDR3 region is CSVDFTSGSYNEQFF. DNA for the CDR3: TGCAGCGTTGACTTCACTAGCGGATCCTACAATGAGCAGTTCTTC.

The J gene is TRBJ2-1, the V gene TRBV29-1; 12 positions agree with TRBD2. CDR3 length: 13 amino acids. Trimming cost V 5 bases and J 5 bases; bases outside gene matches: 1. In germline, CDR1 is SQVTM, CDR2 ANQGSEA. The CDR3 sequence is CSVLAGGHNEQFF. Written as DNA, the CDR3 is TGCAGCGTTCTAGCGGGAGGGCACAATGAGCAGTTCTTC.

J is TRBJ1-5 and V is TRBV19, with TRBD1 matching 8 bases. CDR3 length: 15 amino acids. V trimming: 4 bases; J trimming: 2 bases; junction bases outside the gene matches: 4. CDR1 LNHDA and CDR2 SQIVND come from the germline V gene (reference sequence). The CDR3 DNA reads TGTGCCAGTAGTACCATGACAGGGGGCAATCAGCCCCAGCATTTT. This gives the protein CASSTMTGGNQPQHF. Full variable domain (rest looked up from reference TRBV19 and TRBJ1-5): DGGITQSPKYLFRKEGQNVTLSCEQNLNHDAMYWYRQDPGQGLRLIYYSQIVNDFQKGDIAEGYSVSREKKESFPLTVTSAQKNPTAFYLCASSTMTGGNQPQHFGDGTRLSIL.

The rearrangement uses TRBV28 and TRBJ2-7, with D possibly being TRBD1 (5 bases). Per the germline V gene, CDR1 is MDHEN and CDR2 is SYDVKM. The germline V and J ends were trimmed by 3 bases and 1 base, with 7 bases remaining between them. This CDR3 has 13 residues. In DNA, the CDR3 is TGTGCCAGCAGTTTCGCAGGGTCCTACGAGCAGTACTTC. This encodes CASSFAGSYEQYF.

The rearrangement links TRBV12-2 to TRBJ2-7; no DNA check was done on the table's D call, TRBD2. TRBV12-2 is flagged as a pseudogene. This CDR3 contains 19 residues. The CDR3 here is CASRLATGGLAGFDYEQYF. CDR3 nucleotides: TGTGCAAGTCGCTTAGCGACCGGGGGGTTAGCGGGTTTTGATTACGAGCAGTACTTC.

The genes are TRBV19 and TRBJ2-3, with TRBD1 identical over 11 bases. This CDR3 contains 17 residues. Germline V gene lookup returns CDR1 LNHDA and CDR2 SQIVND (reference sequence). V trimming: 7 bases; J trimming: 5 bases; junction bases outside the gene matches: 14. The CDR3 DNA is TGTGCCAGTACCGTTGCCGGGACAGGGGGGTCAGAAGATACGCAGTATTTT. This gives the protein CASTVAGTGGSEDTQYF.